Included here is one TCR beta chain sequence, with context. As originally analysed: Estimated nucleated cell counts came from reference gene primer amplification. The repertoire was sequenced with immunoSEQ multiplex PCR; TCRdb's copy has only in-frame clones and lacks some. The V and J calls and the clone size are those of that table, but D and trimming were determined from the DNA. Found here are 140,000 to 150,000 clones, over 70% of them singletons; the top ten hold roughly 45%. These data come from a study of blood T cell repertoires in COVID-19. Study-wide context: Samples came from the United States, Italy and Spain, spanning acute and convalescent COVID-19. From T cells, B-cell-depleted T cells, or PBMCs came the material, which was cDNA or gDNA.

Germline V gene lookup returns CDR1 GTSNPN and CDR2 SVGIG (reference sequence). The CDR3 loop spans 13 amino acids. Trimming pared 5 bases from V and 0 bases from J, leaving 7 bases between. The chain is built from TRBV30 and TRBJ2-2, with D tentatively TRBD1 (6 bases). Sequenced sample: peripheral blood. This sequence was found in a human donor in a cohort sampled during active COVID-19. CDR3 loop: CAWGQPNTGELFF. In DNA, the CDR3 is TGTGCCTGGGGACAGCCGAACACCGGGGAGCTGTTTTTT.